The 18 T cell receptor beta chains given below trace back to one sample, sequenced in a study of neoadjuvant nivolumab and ipilimumab in lung cancer. Produced via immunoSEQ multiplex PCR; TCRdb's table is partial and in-frame only. The data contain roughly 13,000 clones, approximately 94% of them singletons. Sequencing was performed on peripheral blood, taken after neoadjuvant nivolumab, alone or with ipilimumab, at or shortly before surgery. The receptors originated from an adult with non-small cell lung cancer.

The chain joins TRBV11-2 to TRBJ1-5; 11 nucleotides match TRBD1. The V gene's germline CDR1 is SGHAT and CDR2 FQNNGV. Unmatched junction bases numbered 7, after V lost 5 bases and J lost 4 bases. The CDR3 length is 16 residues. Here the CDR3 reads CASSPTGTGGNQPQHF. In DNA form, the CDR3 reads TGTGCCAGCAGCCCGACCGGGACAGGGGGTAATCAGCCCCAGCATTTT.

V usage is TRBV7-9 and J usage is TRBJ2-3, with unresolved D. The CDR3 consists of 12 residues. The V end was cut by 10 bases, the J end by 3 bases, with 11 bases between. Germline-derived CDR1 and CDR2 are SEHNR and FQNEAQ (reference sequence). In DNA, the CDR3 is TGTGCCACAACAGACCAAACAGATACGCAGTATTTT. Its protein product is CATTDQTDTQYF. The whole variable domain, filled in from reference TRBV7-9 and TRBJ2-3, reads DTGVSQNPRHKITKRGQNVTFRCDPISEHNRLYWYRQTLGQGPEFLTYFQNEAQLEKSRLLSDRFSAERPKGSFSTLEIQRTEQGDSAMYLCATTDQTDTQYFGPGTRLTVL.

This clone was observed a single time. The rearrangement uses TRBV19 and TRBJ2-2; TRBD1 matches 7 bases. CDR1 is LNHDA and CDR2 is SQIVND in the germline V gene (reference sequence). The CDR3 covers 14 residues. V gave up 11 bases and J gave up 3 bases; unmatched junction bases: 9. The CDR3 bases are TGTGCCTCCATCCAGGGGGTGGACACCGGGGAGCTGTTTTTT. It translates to CASIQGVDTGELFF.

This clone was recorded only once. The chain uses TRBV19 and TRBJ1-5; the match to TRBD1 covers 8 bases. This CDR3 is built from 17 residues. The V segment lost 3 bases and the J segment 2 bases; nucleotides outside the gene matches: 9. CDR1 is LNHDA, CDR2 SQIVND, per germline (reference sequence). CDR3 sequence reads: CASSISPGGAGNQPQHF. In DNA form, the CDR3 reads TGTGCCAGTAGTATTTCCCCAGGGGGCGCGGGCAATCAGCCCCAGCATTTT.

The rearrangement uses TRBV6-1 and TRBJ2-7; a weak D match, TRBD2 (5 bases). V lost 5 bases to trimming and J lost 2 bases, with 10 bases between them. The CDR3 loop spans 13 amino acids. Germline-derived CDR1 and CDR2 are MNHNS and SASEGT. The CDR3 bases are TGTGCCAGCAGTAGCGGTCGGACCTACGAGCAGTACTTC. Its translation: CASSSGRTYEQYF.

The V and J genes are TRBV9 and TRBJ2-3, with D maybe TRBD2 (6 bases). This CDR3 spans 15 amino acids. CDR1 is SGDLS and CDR2 is YYNGEE in the germline V gene. Between the trimmed V and J ends, which lost 0 bases and 3 bases, there was a span of 11 bases. The CDR3 DNA reads as TGTGCCAGCAGCGTAGGACCGGGGGATACAGATACGCAGTATTTT. Translation: CASSVGPGDTDTQYF. Variable domain in full (rest from reference TRBV9 and TRBJ2-3): DSGVTQTPKHLITATGQRVTLRCSPRSGDLSVYWYQQSLDQGLQFLIQYYNGEERAKGNILERFSAQQFPDLHSELNLSSLELGDSALYFCASSVGPGDTDTQYFGPGTRLTVL.

The rearrangement links TRBV11-2 to TRBJ1-2; 10 bases agree with TRBD1. Trimming at V came to 2 bases and at J to 3 bases, leaving 6 bases not matched to a gene. This CDR3 has 16 amino acids. The germline V gene encodes CDR1 SGHAT and CDR2 FQNNGV. The CDR3 reads CASSLPGTGVYYGYTF. The CDR3, as DNA: TGTGCCAGCAGCTTACCGGGGACAGGGGTTTACTATGGCTACACCTTC.

V usage is TRBV18 and J usage is TRBJ1-5; 9 positions match TRBD1. CDR1 is KGHSH and CDR2 is LQKENI in the germline V gene. The CDR3 loop spans 18 amino acids. Losses at the gene ends were 1 base for V and 6 bases for J; bases not matched to a gene: 13. CDR3 in DNA: TGTGCCAGCTCACCACGTCCCCGAACAGGGGGCGTCGGTCAGCCCCAGCATTTT. Residues: CASSPRPRTGGVGQPQHF.

Notes on this clone: One end of the junction fails to match germline, which may point to a read error. The chain employs TRBV30 and TRBJ2-7, with 10 bases that match TRBD2. Germline V gene lookup returns CDR1 GTSNPN and CDR2 SVGIG (reference sequence). CDR3 length: 13 amino acids. DNA of the CDR3: TGTGCCTGGAGTCTGGCTAGCGGGAGTCCCACAACCTTC. This sequence encodes CAWSLASGSPTTF.

The gene calls are TRBV5-1 and TRBJ2-7; 9 bases are shared with TRBD1. The ends lost 0 bases at V and 7 bases at J; junction bases unmatched: 11. The germline CDR1 and CDR2 sequences are SGHRS and YFSETQ. The length of the CDR3 is 16 residues. CDR3 sequence: CASSLASPGQGYEQYF. The CDR3 bases are TGCGCCAGCAGCTTGGCGAGTCCGGGACAGGGTTATGAGCAGTACTTC.

The V gene is TRBV7-9, the J gene TRBJ2-7, with 7 nucleotides matching TRBD2. This CDR3 has 14 residues. V dropped 5 bases and J dropped 2; count of bases not matched to a gene: 6. Germline V CDR1 and CDR2: SEHNR, FQNEAQ (reference sequence). The CDR3 region has the DNA TGTGCCAGCAGCCCTTCTAGCGGCCCCTACGAGCAGTACTTC. Translation: CASSPSSGPYEQYF.

V and J are TRBV9 and TRBJ2-1; D is ambiguous. The CDR3 runs to 16 residues. Trimming took off 3 bases at V and 0 bases at J, with 13 bases between the two ends. CDR1 is SGDLS and CDR2 is YYNGEE in the germline V gene. As DNA, the CDR3 is TGTGCCAGCAGCGCTCCGGTGTTTAGCTCCTACAATGAGCAGTTCTTC. It codes for CASSAPVFSSYNEQFF. Full variable domain (rest looked up from reference TRBV9 and TRBJ2-1): DSGVTQTPKHLITATGQRVTLRCSPRSGDLSVYWYQQSLDQGLQFLIQYYNGEERAKGNILERFSAQQFPDLHSELNLSSLELGDSALYFCASSAPVFSSYNEQFFGPGTRLTVL.

The J gene is TRBJ2-3, the V gene TRBV4-1, with D unclear. CDR1 is MGHRA and CDR2 is YSYEKL in the germline V gene. The CDR3 runs to 14 residues. With 3 bases removed from V and 0 bases from J, the gap between germline ends came to 7 bases. CDR3 DNA: TGCGCCAGCAGCCAGGAACTCAGCACAGATACGCAGTATTTT. Amino acids: CASSQELSTDTQYF.

This clone was counted a single time. The chain is built from TRBV30 and TRBJ2-7; 7 bases align to TRBD1. The CDR3 is made up of 13 amino acids. Germline CDR1 reads GTSNPN; CDR2 reads SVGIG (reference sequence). Trimming cost V 4 bases and J 5 bases; bases outside gene matches: 8. In DNA, the CDR3 is TGTGCCTGGACCAGGGGGAATAAGGACGAGCAGTACTTC. Translated, it gives CAWTRGNKDEQYF. Supplemented by reference TRBV30 and TRBJ2-7, the full variable domain reads SQTIHQWPATLVQPVGSPLSLECTVEGTSNPNLYWYRQAAGRGLQLLFYSVGIGQISSEVPQNLSASRPQDRQFILSSKKLLLSDSGFYLCAWTRGNKDEQYFGPGTRLTVT.

The rearrangement joins TRBV7-9 to TRBJ2-5; D might be TRBD1 (6 bases). This CDR3 spans 18 amino acids. Trimming removed 3 bases at V and 4 bases at J, with 24 bases between. Germline values: CDR1 SEHNR, CDR2 FQNEAQ (reference sequence). The CDR3 DNA reads as TGTGCCAGCAGCTTTATGCTCGCCGGGACACCCTCGCGAGAGACCCAGTACTTC. Translation gives CASSFMLAGTPSRETQYF.

The chain couples TRBV7-2 to TRBJ1-2; no reliable D call. Trimming pared 1 base from V and 4 bases from J, leaving 7 bases between. The V gene's germline CDR1 is SGHTA and CDR2 FQGNSA. This CDR3 is 13 amino acids long. For the CDR3, the DNA is TGTGCCAGCAGCTTAGGGTACTCCTATGGCTACACCTTC. Encoded protein: CASSLGYSYGYTF. The full variable domain, rest sourced from reference TRBV7-2 and TRBJ1-2, is GAGVSQSPSNKVTEKGKDVELRCDPISGHTALYWYRQSLGQGLEFLIYFQGNSAPDKSGLPSDRFSAERTGGSVSTLTIQRTQQEDSAVYLCASSLGYSYGYTFGSGTRLTVV.

This chain links TRBV5-8 with TRBJ2-1; D is tentatively TRBD1 or TRBD2 (5 bases each). The CDR3 runs to 15 residues. CDR1 is SGHTS and CDR2 is YDEGEE in the germline V gene. Trimming cost V 4 bases and J 5 bases, with 16 bases left between them. The CDR3 spells CASSATGTGNNEQFF. Written as DNA, the CDR3 is TGTGCCAGCAGCGCCACCGGGACGGGAAACAATGAGCAGTTCTTC. Looking up the rest from reference TRBV5-8 and TRBJ2-1 gives the full variable domain: EAGVTQSPTHLIKTRGQQATLRCSPISGHTSVYWYQQALGLGLQFLLWYDEGEERNRGNFPPRFSGRQFPNYSSELNVNALELEDSALYLCASSATGTGNNEQFFGPGTRLTVL.

This chain connects TRBV7-9 to TRBJ2-2; D is undetermined. The CDR3 is 13 residues long. The ends were cut back, 1 base at V and 4 bases at J, with 4 bases in the middle. Germline-derived CDR1 and CDR2 are SEHNR and FQNEAQ (reference sequence). CDR3 bases: TGTGCCAGCAGCTTAGACTTCACCGGGGAGCTGTTTTTT. Translation gives CASSLDFTGELFF.